Listed below are T cell receptor beta chains from one sample, sequenced in a study of high-grade serous ovarian cancer treatment subgroups. Sequencing was performed with immunoSEQ multiplex PCR; in TCRdb, only in-frame clones are kept and a portion is missing. The sample lists more than 15,000 clones, roughly two thirds occurring once. Sequenced: tumor tissue. These receptors originate from a human donor with high-grade serous ovarian cancer. CDR3s include the opening cysteine and the closing phenylalanine or tryptophan. D genes are given only for firm matches. Size values are once, few and many counts, or a class for expanded clones, and some rows have none.

>TRBJ2-1|TRBV15|TRBD2|.
CAIRTSGGPYNEQFF
TGTGCCATTCGGACTAGCGGGGGGCCCTACAATGAGCAGTTCTTC
>TRBJ1-6|TRBV9|TRBD1|few
CASSERTGAYSPLHF
TGTGCCAGCAGCGAAAGGACAGGGGCTTATTCACCCCTCCACTTT
>TRBJ1-3|TRBV10-3|.|few
CAISLGNTIYF
TGTGCCATCAGTCTCGGAAACACCATATATTTT
>TRBJ1-4|TRBV5-4|.|.
CASSLDPGGGEKLFF
TGTGCCAGCAGCTTGGATCCGGGGGGAGGTGAAAAACTGTTTTTT
>TRBJ1-2|TRBV10-3|.|.
CAISVNYGYTF
TGTGCCATCAGTGTTAACTATGGCTACACCTTC
>TRBJ1-1|TRBV19|TRBD1|.
CASSSRTGRGEAFF
TGTGCCAGTAGTAGCCGGACAGGTCGGGGTGAAGCTTTCTTT
>TRBJ2-3|TRBV9|TRBD2|.
CASSTRGSYTDTQYF
TGTGCCAGCAGCACGCGGGGGAGTTACACAGATACGCAGTATTTT
>TRBJ1-1|TRBV10-2|.|.
CATLGGGEAFF
TGCGCCACCCTCGGGGGCGGTGAAGCTTTCTTT
>TRBJ1-6|TRBV6-5|.|.
CTSSQDYNSPLHF
TGTACCAGCAGTCAGGACTATAATTCACCCCTCCACTTT
>TRBJ2-6|TRBV7-8|.|.
CASSLPSGANVLTF
TGTGCCAGCAGCTTGCCTTCTGGGGCCAACGTCCTGACTTTC
>TRBJ2-5|TRBV7-8|.|.
CASSLSQAGAGWASQETQYF
TGTGCCAGCAGCCTATCACAGGCGGGGGCGGGTTGGGCATCCCAAGAGACCCAGTACTTC
>TRBJ2-7|TRBV7-9|.|once
CASSAAGNTYEQYF
TGTGCCAGCAGCGCCGCAGGGAATACCTACGAGCAGTACTTC
>TRBJ2-7|TRBV28|TRBD2|.
CATTLAGTFYEQYF
TGTGCCACCACACTAGCGGGGACTTTCTACGAGCAGTACTTC
>TRBJ2-3|TRBV11-2|.|.
CASSLGTSTDTQYF
TGTGCCAGCAGCTTAGGGACGAGCACAGATACGCAGTATTTT
>TRBJ1-2|TRBV2|.|.
CASSDGQRPNYGYTF
TGTGCCAGCAGTGATGGGCAGAGACCTAACTATGGCTACACCTTC
>TRBJ2-1|TRBV6-4|.|medium-sized
CASSDMGSSYNEQFF
TGTGCCAGCAGTGACATGGGGAGCTCCTACAATGAGCAGTTCTTC
>TRBJ1-1|TRBV11-3|.|few
CASTENGRNTEAFF
TGTGCCAGCACCGAAAACGGACGGAACACTGAAGCTTTCTTT
>TRBJ1-2|TRBV30|.|.
CVWGPGANYGYTF
TGTGTGTGGGGGCCGGGGGCTAACTATGGCTACACCTTC